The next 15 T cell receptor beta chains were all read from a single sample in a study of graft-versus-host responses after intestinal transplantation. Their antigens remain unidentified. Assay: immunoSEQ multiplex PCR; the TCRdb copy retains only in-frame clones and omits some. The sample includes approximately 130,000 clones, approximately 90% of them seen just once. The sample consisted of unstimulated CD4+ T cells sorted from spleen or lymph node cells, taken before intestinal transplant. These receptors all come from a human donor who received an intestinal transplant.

As DNA, the CDR3 is TGCGCCAGCAGCCAAGTCGGGGACAGGGGCCGCGGCTACACCTTC. It yields the protein CASSQVGDRGRGYTF. The chain recombines TRBV4-1 with TRBJ1-2; 10 bases agree with TRBD1. CDR3 length equals 15 residues. V lost 1 base, J lost 8 bases, and 7 bases stayed unmatched. CDR1 is MGHRA, CDR2 YSYEKL, per germline.

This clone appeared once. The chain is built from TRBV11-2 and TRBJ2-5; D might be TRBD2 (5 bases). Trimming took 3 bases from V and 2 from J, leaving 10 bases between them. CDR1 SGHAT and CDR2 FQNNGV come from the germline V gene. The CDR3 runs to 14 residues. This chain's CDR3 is CASSLAGTQETQYF. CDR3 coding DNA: TGTGCCAGCAGCTTGGCGGGTACTCAAGAGACCCAGTACTTC. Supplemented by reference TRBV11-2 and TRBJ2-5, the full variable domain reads EAGVAQSPRYKIIEKRQSVAFWCNPISGHATLYWYQQILGQGPKLLIQFQNNGVVDDSQLPKDRFSAERLKGVDSTLKIQPAKLEDSAVYLCASSLAGTQETQYFGPGTRLLVL.

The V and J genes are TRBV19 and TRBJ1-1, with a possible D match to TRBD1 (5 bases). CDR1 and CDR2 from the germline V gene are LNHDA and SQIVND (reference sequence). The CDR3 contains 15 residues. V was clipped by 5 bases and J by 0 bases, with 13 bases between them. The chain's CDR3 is CASSLQGRLNTEAFF. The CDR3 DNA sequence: TGTGCCAGTAGTCTTCAGGGTAGGTTGAACACTGAAGCTTTCTTT.

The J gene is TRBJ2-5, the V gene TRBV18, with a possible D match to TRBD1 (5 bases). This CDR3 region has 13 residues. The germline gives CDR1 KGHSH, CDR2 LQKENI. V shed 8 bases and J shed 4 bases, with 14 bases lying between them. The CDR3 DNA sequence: TGTGCCAGCGTACAGGTGAAGGGAGAGACCCAGTACTTC. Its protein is CASVQVKGETQYF.

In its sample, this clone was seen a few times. The CDR3 spells CASSFHLETRHFF. Written as DNA, the CDR3 is TGTGCCAGCAGCTTTCATCTGGAGACGAGACATTTCTTT. The chain combines TRBV5-5 with TRBJ1-1; D not resolved. Germline lookup yields CDR1 SGHKS and CDR2 YYEKEE (reference sequence). V was cut by 2 bases and J by 13 bases, with 18 bases left in between. This CDR3 has 13 residues.

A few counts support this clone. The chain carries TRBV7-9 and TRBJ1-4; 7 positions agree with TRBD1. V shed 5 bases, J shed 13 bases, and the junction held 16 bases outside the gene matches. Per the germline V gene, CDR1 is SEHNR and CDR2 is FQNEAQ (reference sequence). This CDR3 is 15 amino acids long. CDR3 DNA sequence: TGTGCCAGCAGCACCAGGGGAGGGACAGCCCTGACACTGTTTTTT. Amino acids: CASSTRGGTALTLFF.

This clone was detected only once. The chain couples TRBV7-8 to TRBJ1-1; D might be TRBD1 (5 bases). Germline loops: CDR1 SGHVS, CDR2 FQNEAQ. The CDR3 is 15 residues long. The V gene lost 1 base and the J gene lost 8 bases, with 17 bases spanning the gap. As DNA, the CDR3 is TGTGCCAGCAGCTTAGTGCCCGGGGCGGTCGGAGAAGCTTTCTTT. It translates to CASSLVPGAVGEAFF.

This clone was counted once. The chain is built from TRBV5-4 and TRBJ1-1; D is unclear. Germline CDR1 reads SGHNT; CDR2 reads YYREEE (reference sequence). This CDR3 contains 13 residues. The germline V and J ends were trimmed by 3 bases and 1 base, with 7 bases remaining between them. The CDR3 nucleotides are TGTGCCAGCAGCTATATTGCGAACACTGAAGCTTTCTTT. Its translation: CASSYIANTEAFF.

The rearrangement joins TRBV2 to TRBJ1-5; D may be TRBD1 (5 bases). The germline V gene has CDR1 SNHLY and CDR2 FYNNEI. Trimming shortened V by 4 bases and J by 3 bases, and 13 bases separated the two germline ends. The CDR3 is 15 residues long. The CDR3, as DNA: TGTGCCAGCAGTGCTGGCCAGGGCTCCAATCAGCCCCAGCATTTT. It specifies CASSAGQGSNQPQHF.

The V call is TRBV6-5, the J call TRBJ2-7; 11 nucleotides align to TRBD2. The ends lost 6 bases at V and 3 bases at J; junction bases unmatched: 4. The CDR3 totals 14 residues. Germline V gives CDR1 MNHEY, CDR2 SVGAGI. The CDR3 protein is CASSSGTSGYEQYF. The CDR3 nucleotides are TGTGCCAGCAGCTCTGGGACTAGCGGCTACGAGCAGTACTTC.

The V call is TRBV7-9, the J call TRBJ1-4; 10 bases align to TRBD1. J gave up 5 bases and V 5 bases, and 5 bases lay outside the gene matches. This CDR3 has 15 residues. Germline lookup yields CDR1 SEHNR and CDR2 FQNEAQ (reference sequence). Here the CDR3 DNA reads TGTGCCAGCAGCCACCTGGACAGGGGGAATGAAAAACTGTTTTTT. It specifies CASSHLDRGNEKLFF.

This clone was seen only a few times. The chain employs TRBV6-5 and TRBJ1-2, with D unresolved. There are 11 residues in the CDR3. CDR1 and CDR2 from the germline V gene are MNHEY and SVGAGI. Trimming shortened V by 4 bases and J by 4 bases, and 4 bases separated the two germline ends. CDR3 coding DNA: TGTGCCAGCAGTTGGGGCTATGGCTACACCTTC. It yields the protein CASSWGYGYTF.

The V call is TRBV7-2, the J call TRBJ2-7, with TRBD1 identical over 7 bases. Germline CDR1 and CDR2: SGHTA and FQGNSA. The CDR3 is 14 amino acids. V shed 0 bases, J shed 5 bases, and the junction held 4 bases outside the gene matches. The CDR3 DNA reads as TGTGCCAGCAGCTTAGCAGGGGGCGAAGACGAGCAGTACTTC. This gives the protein CASSLAGGEDEQYF.

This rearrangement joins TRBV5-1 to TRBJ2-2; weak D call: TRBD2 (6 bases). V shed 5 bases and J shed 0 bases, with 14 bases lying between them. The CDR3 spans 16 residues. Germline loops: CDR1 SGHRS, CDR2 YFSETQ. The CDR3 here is CASREGPPSNTGELFF. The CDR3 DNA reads TGCGCCAGCAGGGAGGGGCCCCCTTCGAACACCGGGGAGCTGTTTTTT.

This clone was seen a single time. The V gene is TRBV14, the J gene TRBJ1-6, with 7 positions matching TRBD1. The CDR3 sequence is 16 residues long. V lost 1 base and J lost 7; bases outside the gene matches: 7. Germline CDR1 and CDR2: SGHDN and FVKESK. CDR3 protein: CASSQGPGTVNSPLHF. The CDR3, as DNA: TGTGCCAGCAGCCAAGGTCCCGGGACAGTGAATTCACCCCTCCACTTT.